This entry lists 22 T cell receptor beta chains sequenced from one sample in a study of OX40 agonist ivuxolimab in advanced cancers. The protocol was immunoSEQ multiplex PCR, while the TCRdb copy is restricted to in-frame clones and leaves out a portion. Of 60,000 to 95,000 clones listed, 80% to 90% are singletons. This specimen was CD4+ or CD8+ T cells sorted from blood, taken in a trial of the OX40 agonist ivuxolimab. All receptors derive from an adult with an advanced solid tumor such as melanoma, head and neck, liver or kidney cancer.

This clone was detected only once. The CDR3 loop is CASSDRQGVKDEQYF. The CDR3 nucleotides read TGTGCCAGCAGTGATCGTCAGGGGGTAAAGGACGAGCAGTACTTC. The gene calls are TRBV2 and TRBJ2-7; 7 bases match TRBD1. Trimming cost V 3 bases and J 5 bases; bases outside gene matches: 10. Germline assignment: CDR1 SNHLY and CDR2 FYNNEI. CDR3 size: 15 residues.

The chain has TRBV5-5 and TRBJ1-2, with D tentatively TRBD1 (5 bases). CDR1 and CDR2 (germline): SGHKS, YYEKEE (reference sequence). CDR3 length: 12 amino acids. The V end was cut by 4 bases, the J end by 5 bases, with 9 bases between. CDR3 in DNA: TGTGCCAGCAGCACCGGGGCGTATGGCTACACCTTC. This sequence encodes CASSTGAYGYTF.

CDR3 nucleotide sequence: TGTGCCAGTAGTATTCAAGGGGATGGGATCACTGAAGCTTTCTTT. This encodes CASSIQGDGITEAFF. This chain connects TRBV19 to TRBJ1-1, with D possibly being TRBD1 (5 bases). Per germline, CDR1 LNHDA and CDR2 SQIVND (reference sequence). The V gene lost 3 bases and the J gene lost 4 bases, with 15 bases spanning the gap. The CDR3 loop spans 15 amino acids.

This clone showed up just a few times. The chain has TRBV5-8 and TRBJ1-2; D gene unclear. The CDR3 has 11 residues. The germline CDR1 and CDR2 sequences are SGHTS and YDEGEE. The germline V and J ends were trimmed by 2 bases and 6 bases, with 5 bases remaining between them. The CDR3 region is CASSFRHGYTF. The CDR3 DNA follows: TGTGCCAGCAGCTTTAGGCATGGCTACACCTTC. Filled out from reference TRBV5-8 and TRBJ1-2, the complete variable domain reads EAGVTQSPTHLIKTRGQQATLRCSPISGHTSVYWYQQALGLGLQFLLWYDEGEERNRGNFPPRFSGRQFPNYSSELNVNALELEDSALYLCASSFRHGYTFGSGTRLTVV.

This chain joins TRBV5-4 and TRBJ1-2; maybe TRBD1 (6 bases). V was clipped by 4 bases and J by 4 bases, with 8 bases between them. CDR3 length equals 12 residues. The germline CDR1 and CDR2 sequences are SGHNT and YYREEE (reference sequence). This chain's CDR3 is CASSQDSYGYTF. For the CDR3, the DNA is TGTGCCAGCAGCCAGGACAGCTATGGCTACACCTTC.

V usage is TRBV27 and J usage is TRBJ2-3; the D gene is possibly TRBD2 (6 bases). The V gene's germline CDR1 is MNHEY and CDR2 SMNVEV (reference sequence). This CDR3 is built from 18 residues. The V gene lost 2 bases and the J gene lost 3 bases, with 21 bases spanning the gap. The CDR3 spells CASSLTGDDSLRTDTQYF. The CDR3 DNA is TGTGCCAGCAGTTTAACGGGAGATGATAGTTTGAGGACAGATACGCAGTATTTT.

V is TRBV11-3 and J is TRBJ2-1; D tentatively fits TRBD1 or TRBD2 (5 bases each). The CDR3 sequence is 15 residues long. Trimming stripped 3 bases from V and 3 bases from J, with 12 bases between. Germline V gives CDR1 SGHNT, CDR2 YENEEA. The CDR3 here is CASSLGTALYNEQFF. The CDR3 DNA sequence: TGTGCCAGCAGCTTGGGGACGGCCCTCTACAATGAGCAGTTCTTC.

The chain joins TRBV5-1 to TRBJ1-4; D is unclear. CDR3 length: 17 amino acids. Germline CDR1 and CDR2: SGHRS and YFSETQ. V lost 0 bases to trimming and J lost 0 bases, with 12 bases between them. DNA of the CDR3: TGCGCCAGCAGCTTGGTACCCGCAATTGCAACTAATGAAAAACTGTTTTTT. Protein sequence: CASSLVPAIATNEKLFF. The whole variable domain, filled in from reference TRBV5-1 and TRBJ1-4, reads KAGVTQTPRYLIKTRGQQVTLSCSPISGHRSVSWYQQTPGQGLQFLFEYFSETQRNKGNFPGRFSGRQFSNSRSEMNVSTLELGDSALYLCASSLVPAIATNEKLFFGSGTQLSVL.

The V call is TRBV18, the J call TRBJ1-1; D unresolved. The CDR3 has 13 amino acids. Germline CDR1 KGHSH, CDR2 LQKENI. V was trimmed by 3 bases and J by 1 base, leaving 6 bases between them. The CDR3 nucleotides are TGTGCCAGCTCACCCTGGGGGAACACTGAAGCTTTCTTT. It yields the protein CASSPWGNTEAFF.

J is TRBJ2-5 and V is TRBV6-6; TRBD1 is a possible D gene (5 bases). CDR1 is MNHNY, CDR2 SVGAGI, per germline (reference sequence). This CDR3 has 15 amino acids. Trimming left V 6 bases short and J 5 bases short, with 19 bases between. The CDR3 sequence is CASSQLQGVGETQYF. The DNA for the CDR3 is TGTGCCAGCAGCCAACTCCAGGGTGTTGGGGAGACCCAGTACTTC.

The V and J genes are TRBV19 and TRBJ2-1, with 10 bases aligning to TRBD2. The CDR3 has 16 amino acids. J was trimmed by 4 bases and V by 3 bases; bases with no gene match: 6. The germline gives CDR1 LNHDA, CDR2 SQIVND (reference sequence). The CDR3 DNA follows: TGTGCCAGTAGTATGCCGACTAGCGGGTTTTACAATGAGCAGTTCTTC. Amino acid sequence: CASSMPTSGFYNEQFF.

The chain joins TRBV29-1 to TRBJ2-1; D tentatively reads TRBD1 or TRBD2 (5 bases each). The CDR3 runs to 17 residues. Germline CDR1 reads SQVTM; CDR2 reads ANQGSEA. V gave up 4 bases and J gave up 7 bases, with 26 bases separating them. CDR3: CSVVPATGTIVRNEQFF. The CDR3 DNA follows: TGCAGCGTTGTCCCCGCTACCGGGACCATCGTTCGGAATGAGCAGTTCTTC.

The chain is built from TRBV5-4 and TRBJ2-7; maybe TRBD2 (5 bases). The CDR3 length is 15 residues. Between the trimmed V and J ends, which lost 0 bases and 5 bases, there was a span of 15 bases. CDR1 and CDR2 from the germline V gene are SGHNT and YYREEE (reference sequence). In nucleotides, the CDR3 is TGTGCCAGCAGCTTGGGGTTGAGGGTTGCGGACGAGCAGTACTTC. This sequence encodes CASSLGLRVADEQYF.

The V and J genes are TRBV6-5 and TRBJ1-1, with a tentative D call TRBD1 (5 bases). CDR3 size: 13 residues. Germline V gives CDR1 MNHEY, CDR2 SVGAGI. Deletions cut 5 bases from V and 4 bases from J, with 11 bases between. In DNA form, the CDR3 reads TGTGCCAGCAGTCGGGGGGTGGGCACTGAAGCTTTCTTT. Translation gives CASSRGVGTEAFF.

The chain is built from TRBV6-1 and TRBJ1-5, with no clear D. Germline V CDR1 and CDR2: MNHNS, SASEGT. The CDR3 runs to 14 residues. V lost 10 bases, J lost 6 bases, and 19 bases lay in between. The DNA of the CDR3 is TGTGCCACCCTCCACGGGGTCATGGGTCAGCCCCAGCATTTT. This gives the protein CATLHGVMGQPQHF.

The V and J genes are TRBV28 and TRBJ2-1; 12 bases map to TRBD2. Germline CDR1 reads MDHEN; CDR2 reads SYDVKM. The CDR3 consists of 15 residues. The junction had 8 bases not matched to a gene; V was cut back by 11 bases and J by 3 bases. The CDR3 reads CAARLAGVNYNEQFF. The DNA for the CDR3 is TGTGCCGCCAGACTAGCGGGAGTGAACTACAATGAGCAGTTCTTC.

The chain is built from TRBV5-1 and TRBJ2-3; unclear D gene. The V gene lost 2 bases and the J gene lost 7 bases, with 17 bases spanning the gap. CDR3 length: 15 residues. Per germline, CDR1 SGHRS and CDR2 YFSETQ. The CDR3 DNA sequence: TGCGCCAGCAGCTTTGACTCTGCCGGAGCGAATACGCAGTATTTT. This codes for CASSFDSAGANTQYF.

This clone was counted only a few times. The chain couples TRBV19 to TRBJ2-7; D is perhaps TRBD1 (5 bases). The CDR3 runs 13 residues. The V end was cut by 5 bases, the J end by 2 bases, with 10 bases between. Looked up from germline, CDR1 is LNHDA and CDR2 is SQIVND (reference sequence). The CDR3 reads CASSERQTYEQYF. The CDR3 DNA is TGTGCCAGTAGTGAGAGACAGACCTACGAGCAGTACTTC.

The CDR3 sequence: CASSLEASYNEQFF. CDR3 sequence (DNA): TGCGCCAGCAGCTTGGAAGCGTCCTACAATGAGCAGTTCTTC. This chain connects TRBV5-1 to TRBJ2-1; D not resolved. The CDR3 is 14 amino acids. Germline V gives CDR1 SGHRS, CDR2 YFSETQ. Trimming stripped 0 bases from V and 1 base from J, with 5 bases between.

The chain employs TRBV5-1 and TRBJ2-1; 9 bases match TRBD1. V lost 0 bases to trimming and J lost 6 bases; unmatched junction nucleotides: 7. CDR1 and CDR2 from the germline V gene are SGHRS and YFSETQ. The CDR3 sequence is 16 residues long. The CDR3 region has the DNA TGCGCCAGCAGCTTGGTCCGACAGGGGGGTTTCAATGAGCAGTTCTTC. It encodes CASSLVRQGGFNEQFF.

The chain couples TRBV19 to TRBJ2-7, with 12 bases matching TRBD2. Germline trimming cut 5 bases from V and 4 bases from J; bases unmatched to any gene: 9. The CDR3 loop spans 16 amino acids. Germline V gene data show CDR1 as LNHDA and CDR2 as SQIVND (reference sequence). The CDR3 DNA follows: TGTGCCAGTAGTCCATGGACTAGCGGGATACCTTACGAGCAGTACTTC. Translation gives CASSPWTSGIPYEQYF.

This clone has just a few counts. This chain uses TRBV7-2 with TRBJ2-1; TRBD1 is a possible D gene (5 bases). CDR3 length: 15 residues. Trimming took off 5 bases at V and 4 bases at J, with 15 bases between the two ends. The V gene's germline CDR1 is SGHTA and CDR2 FQGNSA. CDR3 in DNA: TGTGCCAGCAGCCCTAACCCAGGGTTTTACAATGAGCAGTTCTTC. This encodes CASSPNPGFYNEQFF.